The present entry profiles one TCR beta chain with its context. These data are taken from a study of control samples from healthy donors and cancer patients. The V gene's germline CDR1 is LNHNV and CDR2 YYDKDF (reference sequence). The CDR3 runs to 17 residues. Trimming took off 0 bases at V and 5 bases at J, with 20 bases between the two ends. Sequencing used immunoSEQ multiplex PCR; TCRdb keeps in-frame clones, though not all of them. The sample includes around 150,000 clones, approximately 90% of them seen just once. What was sequenced was blood. The receptor comes from a young man in good health. The J gene is TRBJ2-7, the V gene TRBV15, with D perhaps matching TRBD1 (5 bases). CDR3 in DNA: TGTGCCACCAGCAGAGATCTGCAGGGTTCAAAAGGGAACGAGCAGTACTTC. As protein: CATSRDLQGSKGNEQYF.